Detailed here is one T cell receptor beta chain. A few counts support this clonotype. It lacks a known antigen. Base qualities were left out, and no much larger clone turns up one base away. TCR beta CDR3 regions were amplified from RNA transcripts. A first-round RT-PCR of the TCR CDR3 used the HTBI primer set with the Qiagen OneStep RT-PCR kit. Libraries were constructed in a second round of multiplex PCR, after which size selection and purification were performed. Paired-end sequencing of the libraries was performed with 100 bp reads on an Illumina HiSeq2000. Per the source publication's procedure: SOAPnuke was used to process the raw data, removing reads that contained adapters or uncalled bases, had a mean Phred below 15, or lacked an exact match to the constant primer or identifier. High-quality paired reads were merged using COPE v1.2.5, and each unique nucleotide sequence was defined as a clonotype. Clonotypes were aligned to IMGT TRBV, TRBD and TRBJ reference segments using MiTCR v1.1. The analysis was restricted to V-J combinations with a frequency above 0.0001, which together covered 99% to 99.2% of the repertoires. The TCS score was defined as the ratio of F50 (clonal expansion) to E x V (chaos), calculated using BLOSUM62-based TCRdist between CDR3 peptides within each V-J. Welch's t-statistics and random forest reduced 500 to 650 V-J features to 13, which were used in a naive Bayes classifier (R e1071). TCRdb redid the processing of the public reads, applying fastp at Q25 and MiXCR, and retained in-frame beta chains. One record per CDR3 amino acid sequence lists the most common genes and DNA. The V and J calls, along with clone size, are taken from TCRdb and not from the paper's own processing. The sample table holds 450,000 to 600,000 distinct CDR3 sequences, of which 13% to 15% were seen once. Approximately 15% of the sample comes from the top ten.

The data stem from a study of T cells in Graves' hyperthyroidism and ophthalmopathy (dated by TCRdb to the late 2010s). Regarding the research as a whole: Peripheral blood samples were taken at the time of initial diagnosis, prior to any treatment. Thyroid tissue and blood T-cell repertoires from over 5 Graves' hyperthyroidism patients were also compared in the study. The paper describes TCR Vbeta CDR3 sequencing of some 130 peripheral blood samples, made up of 43 ophthalmopathy patients, roughly 75 hyperthyroidism patients and around 17 progressor patients. After sampling, hyperthyroidism patients received methimazole starting at 30 mg daily, and ophthalmopathy patients received high-dose intravenous methylprednisolone. Prospective prediction of ophthalmopathy was tested in an independent validation cohort consisting of under 20 hyperthyroidism patients and around 16 patients who later progressed to ophthalmopathy. The approximately 90 discovery patients were randomly split 7:3 into training and test sets. To identify TCR V-J signatures that set the groups apart, the researchers used a discovery cohort of more than 95 patients, made up of around 40 with Graves' ophthalmopathy and about 60 with stable Graves' hyperthyroidism. General conclusions and limits of the study: In cross-validation, a model built on a 13 V-J signature told ophthalmopathy apart from stable hyperthyroidism with under 90% sensitivity and roughly 82% specificity, and in testing the same model reached 80%/75%. In validation, progression to ophthalmopathy was predicted by the model with nearly 71% sensitivity and 72.22% specificity, a median of about 6.8 months before onset. Most expanded thyroid clonotypes (frequency above 0.001) were also detected in blood, suggesting blood repertoires may reflect thyroid immune responses. Sample size was not statistically predetermined, and blinding of investigators to group allocation was not performed.

Its CDR3 holds 15 amino acids, cysteine through phenylalanine. Just CDR3 DNA is preserved here, 45 bases in frame from base 1. Based on the germline V gene, the CDR1 and CDR2 sequences are SGHDT and YYEEEE. The junction carries 11 bases between V and J, which are trimmed by 1 base and 3 bases respectively. Stable Graves' hyperthyroidism was defined as no progression to ophthalmopathy during 18 months of follow-up. Hyperthyroidism patients were newly diagnosed, had a disease duration of under 2 months, and were aged 18 to 65 years. Any patient with an uncontrolled infection, another autoimmune disease, pregnancy or lactation was excluded. Clinical symptoms, serum thyroxine and TRAb, thyroid ultrasound, and orbital computed tomography formed the basis for the diagnoses. Ficoll-Paque density gradient centrifugation was used to isolate PBMCs from 10 ml of fresh peripheral blood. Trizol reagent was used to extract total RNA, and RNA quality was then checked on an Agilent 2100 Bioanalyzer.

Here the chain combines TRBV5-6 and TRBJ1-5, with the D segment identity uncertain. Sequenced material: blood. The sequence was obtained from a woman between 40 and 55 years old with Graves' hyperthyroidism. The CDR3: CASSLSLGTNQPQHF. The DNA reads TGTGCCAGCAGCTTGAGTCTGGGAACCAATCAGCCCCAGCATTTT. The full variable domain, completed from the reference TRBV5-6 and TRBJ1-5 proteins outside the CDR3, reads DAGVTQSPTHLIKTRGQQVTLRCSPKSGHDTVSWYQQALGQGPQFIFQYYEEEERQRGNFPDRFSGHQFPNYSSELNVNALLLGDSALYLCASSLSLGTNQPQHFGDGTRLSIL.